The 27 T cell receptor beta chains reported below all come from one sample, sequenced in a study of blood T cell repertoires in COVID-19. Data came from immunoSEQ multiplex PCR; TCRdb stores just in-frame clones and leaves some out. The sample has about 220,000 clones, 82% seen once. Sequenced input: PBMCs or T cells enriched from blood (not recorded which). These TCRs come from a woman aged 60 to 75 who had recovered from COVID-19.

The chain links TRBV6-5 to TRBJ1-5, with 11 positions matching TRBD1. CDR1 and CDR2 from the germline V gene are MNHEY and SVGAGI. CDR3 length equals 15 residues. V was clipped by 8 bases and J by 3 bases; unmatched bases: 6. The CDR3 sequence: CASGTGGRVNQPQHF. As DNA, the CDR3 is TGTGCCAGCGGGACAGGGGGAAGAGTCAATCAGCCCCAGCATTTT.

The genes are TRBV7-3 and TRBJ2-1; D is perhaps TRBD1 (6 bases). The CDR3 runs 16 residues. CDR1 and CDR2 from the germline V gene are SGHTA and FQGTGA. The V and J ends lost 3 bases and 1 base respectively, with 13 bases between them. CDR3 protein: CASSFTGQSSYNEQFF. CDR3 coding DNA: TGTGCCAGCAGCTTTACTGGACAGTCTTCCTACAATGAGCAGTTCTTC.

The chain recombines TRBV19 with TRBJ2-2; 10 nucleotides align to TRBD1. V lost 5 bases and J lost 4; bases outside the gene matches: 7. The CDR3 is 16 residues long. Per germline, CDR1 LNHDA and CDR2 SQIVND (reference sequence). CDR3 nucleotide sequence: TGTGCCAGTAGTTCACCCGGGACAGGGGCCACCGGGGAGCTGTTTTTT. Its protein product is CASSSPGTGATGELFF.

This clone was observed at least ten times. The chain combines TRBV9 with TRBJ1-6, with D possibly TRBD1 on 5 matching bases. V was clipped by 0 bases and J by 7 bases, with 11 bases between them. Germline V gene lookup returns CDR1 SGDLS and CDR2 YYNGEE. The CDR3 length is 15 residues. This CDR3 is CASSVGTGENSPLHF. The CDR3 DNA reads TGTGCCAGCAGCGTAGGCACAGGAGAGAATTCACCCCTCCACTTT.

J is TRBJ2-3 and V is TRBV5-6; D gene uncertain. The CDR3 contains 14 residues. V was pared by 1 base and J by 6 bases, with 12 bases between. Germline-derived CDR1 and CDR2 are SGHDT and YYEEEE. CDR3 DNA: TGTGCCAGCAGCTTGTCCAGTACCTCGGATACGCAGTATTTT. This translates into CASSLSSTSDTQYF.

The chain joins TRBV7-3 to TRBJ1-2, with unresolved D. There are 14 residues in the CDR3. Germline V CDR1 and CDR2: SGHTA, FQGTGA. The V gene lost 5 bases and the J gene lost 5 bases, with 15 bases spanning the gap. The CDR3 spells CASSPGSSGYGYTF. As DNA, the CDR3 is TGTGCCAGCAGCCCCGGGTCAAGCGGTTATGGCTACACCTTC.

J is TRBJ1-2 and V is TRBV5-1, with D tentatively TRBD1 (6 bases). V lost 5 bases and J lost 1, with 9 bases in between. The CDR3 totals 13 residues. The germline CDR1 and CDR2 sequences are SGHRS and YFSETQ. The CDR3 here is CASRRQDNYGYTF. In DNA, the CDR3 is TGCGCCAGCAGGCGACAGGATAACTATGGCTACACCTTC. Combining the CDR3 with reference TRBV5-1 and TRBJ1-2 gives the whole variable domain KAGVTQTPRYLIKTRGQQVTLSCSPISGHRSVSWYQQTPGQGLQFLFEYFSETQRNKGNFPGRFSGRQFSNSRSEMNVSTLELGDSALYLCASRRQDNYGYTFGSGTRLTVV.

This sequence joins TRBV19 and TRBJ2-1, with a possible D match to TRBD2 (5 bases). The CDR3 has 17 residues. The germline V gene encodes CDR1 LNHDA and CDR2 SQIVND (reference sequence). The V gene lost 3 bases and the J gene lost 0 bases, with 15 bases spanning the gap. CDR3: CASSIGRGKSSYNEQFF. DNA of the CDR3: TGTGCCAGTAGTATTGGGAGAGGGAAGAGCTCCTACAATGAGCAGTTCTTC.

The chain couples TRBV27 to TRBJ2-7; no clear D. Germline CDR1 is MNHEY and CDR2 is SMNVEV (reference sequence). This CDR3 has 10 amino acids. The germline V and J ends were trimmed by 11 bases and 4 bases, with 9 bases remaining between them. The CDR3 loop is CALIRYEQYF. CDR3 in DNA: TGTGCCTTGATACGGTACGAGCAGTACTTC.

The CDR3 nucleotides read TGCAGTGCTAGTTGGCAGGCGTACGACTATGGCTACACCTTC. It encodes CSASWQAYDYGYTF. J is TRBJ1-2 and V is TRBV20-1, with no clear D. Trimming pared 3 bases from V and 3 bases from J, leaving 14 bases between. Germline V gives CDR1 DFQATT, CDR2 SNEGSKA (reference sequence). The length of the CDR3 is 14 residues.

The rearrangement joins TRBV19 to TRBJ1-5; TRBD1 is a possible D gene (5 bases). V shed 2 bases and J shed 6 bases, with 14 bases lying between them. Germline values: CDR1 LNHDA, CDR2 SQIVND (reference sequence). The CDR3 extends over 15 amino acids. In DNA form, the CDR3 reads TGTGCCAGTAGTATAATAGTGTCAGGGCCTCAGCCCCAGCATTTT. This gives the protein CASSIIVSGPQPQHF.

V is TRBV28 and J is TRBJ1-4; 7 bases fit TRBD1. The CDR3 covers 14 residues. The V gene end was trimmed by 6 bases and the J gene end by 0 bases; junction bases not matched to a gene: 1. Germline V gene sequence: CDR1 MDHEN, CDR2 SYDVKM. The CDR3 DNA follows: TGTGCCAGCAGCACAGGGGCAACTAATGAAAAACTGTTTTTT. It encodes CASSTGATNEKLFF.

The chain recombines TRBV19 with TRBJ1-6; 7 bases are a match to TRBD1. Germline V gives CDR1 LNHDA, CDR2 SQIVND (reference sequence). V lost 4 bases to trimming and J lost 7 bases; unmatched junction nucleotides: 13. This CDR3 has 17 residues. The CDR3 DNA reads TGTGCCAGTAGTACCAGGGGGGTACAGGGTTACAATTCACCCCTCCACTTT. Translation gives CASSTRGVQGYNSPLHF.

This clone was counted only a few times. The CDR3 sequence: CASSLSRGLYNSPLHF. CDR3 coding DNA: TGTGCCAGCAGTTTATCACGAGGGCTTTATAATTCACCCCTCCACTTT. This chain links TRBV27 with TRBJ1-6; D unclear. The germline V gene encodes CDR1 MNHEY and CDR2 SMNVEV (reference sequence). This CDR3 contains 16 residues. Between the trimmed V and J ends, which lost 0 bases and 4 bases, there was a span of 10 bases.

This chain joins TRBV5-1 and TRBJ2-3; the match to TRBD2 covers 14 bases. Germline V gene sequence: CDR1 SGHRS, CDR2 YFSETQ. This CDR3 contains 20 residues. V dropped 4 bases and J dropped 2; count of bases not matched to a gene: 15. The CDR3 region has the DNA TGCGCCAGCAGCCCTCGACTAGCGGGGGGGCCGGTCAAATACACAGATACGCAGTATTTT. This gives the protein CASSPRLAGGPVKYTDTQYF.

The J gene is TRBJ2-1, the V gene TRBV3-1 (or the pseudogene TRBV3-2), with D unclear. There are 15 residues in the CDR3. Per the germline V gene, CDR1 is LGHDT and CDR2 is YNNKEL (reference sequence). The V end lost 3 bases, the J end lost 6 bases, and 15 bases lay between the germline ends. The chain's CDR3 is CASSHTRLPSNEQFF. The CDR3 region has the DNA TGTGCCAGCAGCCATACCCGGTTGCCATCCAATGAGCAGTTCTTC.

This clone was seen once. Other DNA sequences within the sample encode an identical CDR3. The V and J genes are TRBV5-1 and TRBJ1-5; D is uncertain. Trimming pared 0 bases from V and 2 bases from J, leaving 6 bases between. CDR3 size: 14 residues. From germline, CDR1 is SGHRS and CDR2 YFSETQ. The CDR3 reads CASSLGGGNQPQHF. The CDR3 DNA reads TGCGCCAGCAGCTTGGGGGGAGGCAATCAGCCCCAGCATTTT.

The chain carries TRBV5-1 and TRBJ1-4, with TRBD1 as a possible D gene (6 bases). The germline V and J ends were trimmed by 0 bases and 5 bases, with 14 bases remaining between them. The CDR3 is 16 residues long. Germline V gene data show CDR1 as SGHRS and CDR2 as YFSETQ. The CDR3 protein is CASSLGQDRWNEKLFF. For the CDR3, the DNA is TGCGCCAGCAGCTTGGGCCAGGACAGATGGAATGAAAAACTGTTTTTT.

The V and J genes are TRBV19 and TRBJ1-2; 11 bases fit TRBD1. The V segment lost 3 bases and the J segment 8 bases; nucleotides outside the gene matches: 11. The CDR3 is 16 residues long. Germline-derived CDR1 and CDR2 are LNHDA and SQIVND (reference sequence). CDR3 residues: CASSIRTGGEIGGYTF. In DNA form, the CDR3 reads TGTGCCAGTAGTATTCGGACAGGGGGCGAGATTGGAGGCTACACCTTC.

This chain's CDR3 is CASSDGSGTGSGYTF. The CDR3 coding sequence is TGTGCCAGCAGTGATGGATCCGGGACAGGGAGTGGCTACACCTTC. The V gene is TRBV6-4, the J gene TRBJ1-2, with 9 bases aligning to TRBD1. The V gene's germline CDR1 is MRHNA and CDR2 SNTAGT. Losses at the gene ends were 3 bases for V and 7 bases for J; bases not matched to a gene: 9. CDR3 length equals 15 residues.

The chain carries TRBV7-9 and TRBJ2-5, with a possible D match to TRBD1 (5 bases). Trimming took off 7 bases at V and 2 bases at J, with 11 bases between the two ends. This CDR3 is 13 amino acids long. Germline CDR1 and CDR2: SEHNR and FQNEAQ (reference sequence). The chain's CDR3 is CASKRQPQETQYF. The CDR3 region has the DNA TGTGCCAGCAAAAGACAGCCACAAGAGACCCAGTACTTC.

Concerning this clone: Other nucleotide sequences in the sample specify the same CDR3. This sequence joins TRBV9 and TRBJ2-5; the D gene is possibly TRBD2 (6 bases). CDR1 is SGDLS, CDR2 YYNGEE, per germline. This CDR3 contains 16 residues. Trimming cost V 0 bases and J 2 bases, with 14 bases left between them. This CDR3 is CASSVGGGSGQETQYF. The CDR3 DNA is TGTGCCAGCAGCGTAGGTGGGGGTAGCGGACAAGAGACCCAGTACTTC.

The chain joins TRBV7-2 to TRBJ2-5; 14 bases match TRBD2. This CDR3 contains 17 residues. CDR1 and CDR2 from the germline V gene are SGHTA and FQGNSA. The junction had 10 bases not matched to a gene; V was cut back by 6 bases and J by 4 bases. CDR3 nucleotide sequence: TGTGCCAGCAGTCCTGCCGGGACTAGCGGGAGCGGAGAGACCCAGTACTTC. This gives the protein CASSPAGTSGSGETQYF.

The rearrangement links TRBV14 to TRBJ2-1, with 8 bases identical to TRBD2. V shed 0 bases and J 4 bases; nucleotides not matched to a gene: 17. Germline V gives CDR1 SGHDN, CDR2 FVKESK. The CDR3 spans 20 residues. CDR3: CASSQDSGSSGTSGYNEQFF. CDR3 sequence (DNA): TGTGCCAGCAGCCAAGATTCAGGGAGCTCCGGGACTAGTGGTTACAATGAGCAGTTCTTC.

The chain uses TRBV4-2 and TRBJ1-6; D is ambiguous. This CDR3 contains 12 residues. Trimming left V 1 base short and J 7 bases short, with 2 bases between. Germline V lookup: CDR1 LGHNA, CDR2 YNFKEQ. In nucleotides, the CDR3 is TGTGCCAGCAGCCAAGCGAATTCACCCCTCCACTTT. This codes for CASSQANSPLHF.

The chain uses TRBV7-2 and TRBJ2-7, with a weak D call TRBD2 (6 bases). The CDR3 runs to 11 residues. V was shortened by 1 base and J by 12 bases, with 10 bases between the two germline ends. The germline CDR1 and CDR2 sequences are SGHTA and FQGNSA. The CDR3 DNA sequence: TGTGCCAGCAGCTTAGAGGTAGCGGTGTACTTC. Translating gives CASSLEVAVYF.

This clone has a handful of counts. CDR3 sequence reads: CASSMARGLRSPLHF. DNA for the CDR3: TGTGCCAGTAGTATGGCGAGGGGGCTAAGGTCACCCCTCCACTTT. The rearrangement uses TRBV19 and TRBJ1-6; 7 nucleotides align to TRBD1. The CDR3 contains 15 residues. Germline V gene data show CDR1 as LNHDA and CDR2 as SQIVND (reference sequence). The J segment lost 10 bases and the V segment lost 3 bases, leaving 9 bases of the junction unmatched.